One and the same sample provided the 23 T cell receptor beta chains below, sequenced in a study of blood T cell repertoires in COVID-19. Only in-frame clones appear in the TCRdb table, and some are missing; sequencing was by immunoSEQ multiplex PCR. Of about 180,000 clones in the sample, 88% were seen once. Material for sequencing was PBMCs or T cells enriched from blood (not recorded which). The receptors were sampled from a woman aged 18-29 years who had recovered from COVID-19.

The J gene is TRBJ1-5, the V gene TRBV18; possibly TRBD1 for D (5 bases). This CDR3 has 16 amino acids. The germline gives CDR1 KGHSH, CDR2 LQKENI. Trimming took off 3 bases at V and 0 bases at J, with 12 bases between the two ends. The CDR3, as DNA: TGTGCCAGCTCACCTACCGCGGGGGATAGCAATCAGCCCCAGCATTTT. This sequence encodes CASSPTAGDSNQPQHF.

This clone was observed a single time. The chain carries TRBV6-5 and TRBJ2-1, with 9 positions matching TRBD2. The CDR3 has 11 residues. The germline gives CDR1 MNHEY, CDR2 SVGAGI. Trimming removed 6 bases from V and 12 bases from J; junction bases left unmatched: 3. This CDR3 reads CASSQRGAQFF. The CDR3 DNA follows: TGTGCCAGCAGCCAGCGGGGGGCGCAGTTCTTC.

J is TRBJ1-3 and V is TRBV4-1; D is undetermined. The V end was cut by 4 bases, the J end by 6 bases, with 16 bases between. Germline V lookup: CDR1 MGHRA, CDR2 YSYEKL. This CDR3 has 15 residues. In nucleotides, the CDR3 is TGCGCCAGCAGCCGAGAACAGAGCCCCCCAAACACCATATATTTT. This translates into CASSREQSPPNTIYF.

The J gene is TRBJ1-5, the V gene TRBV11-3; a weak D match, TRBD1 (5 bases). Germline V CDR1 and CDR2: SGHNT, YENEEA. Trimming took 2 bases from V and 3 from J, leaving 14 bases between them. The CDR3 contains 16 residues. The CDR3 region has the DNA TGTGCCAGCAGCTTAACTTCGCGGGGGTACAATCAGCCCCAGCATTTT. Its protein is CASSLTSRGYNQPQHF.

The chain recombines TRBV5-5 with TRBJ2-7, with D hard to call. This CDR3 contains 14 residues. The V end lost 0 bases, the J end lost 2 bases, and 9 bases lay between the germline ends. Germline values: CDR1 SGHKS, CDR2 YYEKEE (reference sequence). The CDR3 DNA follows: TGTGCCAGCAGCTTGGACGTACAGACCTACGAGCAGTACTTC. Amino acid sequence: CASSLDVQTYEQYF.

This clone has only one observation. This chain joins TRBV18 and TRBJ1-3, with TRBD1 matching 10 bases. This CDR3 is built from 15 residues. The junction had 3 bases not matched to a gene; V was cut back by 3 bases and J by 4 bases. The V gene's germline CDR1 is KGHSH and CDR2 LQKENI. The CDR3 region is CASSPGTGDGNTIYF. Written as DNA, the CDR3 is TGTGCCAGCTCACCCGGGACAGGGGACGGAAACACCATATATTTT.

In its sample, this clone was seen once. CDR3 sequence (DNA): TGTGCCAGCTCACCGGCGGCGGGACTAGCGGGATATACGCAGTATTTT. The encoded protein is CASSPAAGLAGYTQYF. The V gene is TRBV18, the J gene TRBJ2-3, with TRBD2 matching over 13 bases. The CDR3 has 16 residues. Trimming removed 3 bases from V and 7 bases from J; junction bases left unmatched: 7. The germline CDR1 and CDR2 sequences are KGHSH and LQKENI.

In this sample, this clone turned up a few times. This sequence joins TRBV6-2 or TRBV6-3 and TRBJ2-7; D possibly corresponds to TRBD1 (5 bases). The germline V gene has CDR1 MNHEY and CDR2 SVGEGT. Trimming took 0 bases from V and 3 from J, leaving 21 bases between them. CDR3 length: 18 residues. The CDR3 region is CASSYSIGPTDTGYEQYF. CDR3 sequence (DNA): TGTGCCAGCAGTTACTCGATTGGTCCGACGGACACCGGCTACGAGCAGTACTTC.

The rearrangement uses TRBV10-2 and TRBJ1-1; 8 bases align to TRBD1. CDR1 and CDR2 from the germline V gene are WSHSY and SAAADI. The ends lost 5 bases at V and 10 bases at J; junction bases unmatched: 9. CDR3 length equals 13 residues. This CDR3 reads CASSLTGGSPAFF. Written as DNA, the CDR3 is TGCGCCAGCAGTCTCACAGGGGGGTCGCCAGCTTTCTTT.

The rearrangement links TRBV28 to TRBJ1-2; 10 positions match TRBD1. With V trimmed by 6 bases and J by 7 bases, 11 bases remained unmatched. The germline V gene encodes CDR1 MDHEN and CDR2 SYDVKM. CDR3 size: 15 residues. Here the CDR3 DNA reads TGTGCCAGCAGGTTGCAGACAGGGGGCGTTGGTGGCTACACCTTC. This translates into CASRLQTGGVGGYTF.

The V call is TRBV29-1, the J call TRBJ2-2, with D unresolved. With 4 bases removed from V and 2 bases from J, the gap between germline ends came to 8 bases. This CDR3 is built from 13 residues. Germline values: CDR1 SQVTM, CDR2 ANQGSEA. The CDR3: CSVGLPNTGELFF. The CDR3 coding sequence is TGCAGCGTTGGTCTACCCAACACCGGGGAGCTGTTTTTT.

The chain has TRBV3-1 (or the pseudogene TRBV3-2) and TRBJ1-5; D unclear. The V end lost 0 bases, the J end lost 0 bases, and 6 bases lay between the germline ends. CDR3 length: 15 residues. In germline, CDR1 is LGHDT, CDR2 YNNKEL (reference sequence). CDR3 residues: CASSQDSLSNQPQHF. In DNA form, the CDR3 reads TGTGCCAGCAGCCAAGATTCTCTTAGCAATCAGCCCCAGCATTTT.

This clone has a single count. The chain carries TRBV27 and TRBJ1-5; possible D gene TRBD1, 5 bases. In germline, CDR1 is MNHEY, CDR2 SMNVEV (reference sequence). This CDR3 spans 14 amino acids. Trimming shortened V by 3 bases and J by 5 bases, and 11 bases separated the two germline ends. CDR3 amino acids: CASSLGRGDQPQHF. The CDR3 DNA follows: TGTGCCAGCAGTTTGGGGAGGGGAGATCAGCCCCAGCATTTT.

The chain has TRBV24-1 and TRBJ1-1; weak D call: TRBD1 (5 bases). Per the germline V gene, CDR1 is KGHDR and CDR2 is SFDVKD. Trimming took 8 bases from V and 1 from J, leaving 10 bases between them. CDR3 length equals 13 residues. CDR3 residues: CATMNRRNTEAFF. The CDR3 DNA sequence: TGTGCCACCATGAACAGGAGGAACACTGAAGCTTTCTTT.

V gene TRBV18 combines with J gene TRBJ2-5, with unresolved D. CDR1 and CDR2 (germline): KGHSH, LQKENI. The V end was cut by 3 bases, the J end by 2 bases, with 4 bases between. There are 12 residues in the CDR3. CDR3 nucleotides: TGTGCCAGCTCACCCAGTCAAGAGACCCAGTACTTC. Translating gives CASSPSQETQYF.

The rearrangement links TRBV5-1 to TRBJ2-1; 9 bases agree with TRBD2. CDR1 SGHRS and CDR2 YFSETQ come from the germline V gene. Losses at the gene ends were 2 bases for V and 7 bases for J; bases not matched to a gene: 7. The CDR3 is 15 amino acids. Written as DNA, the CDR3 is TGCGCCAGCAGCTTCCGACTAGCGGAGGCGAATGAGCAGTTCTTC. Encoded protein: CASSFRLAEANEQFF.

V and J are TRBV29-1 and TRBJ1-2; TRBD1 is a possible D gene (5 bases). Germline V gene sequence: CDR1 SQVTM, CDR2 ANQGSEA. The CDR3 runs to 14 residues. The ends were cut back, 4 bases at V and 6 bases at J, with 18 bases in the middle. This CDR3 reads CSVGAIDSRDGYTF. CDR3 coding DNA: TGCAGCGTTGGGGCCATCGACAGCCGGGATGGCTACACCTTC.

This rearrangement joins TRBV5-1 to TRBJ1-2, with D unclear. Trimming stripped 0 bases from V and 4 bases from J, with 13 bases between. The CDR3 totals 15 residues. CDR1 is SGHRS and CDR2 is YFSETQ in the germline V gene. DNA of the CDR3: TGCGCCAGCAGCTTGGCCGGGCAGGAGGTCTATGGCTACACCTTC. Protein: CASSLAGQEVYGYTF.

This rearrangement joins TRBV19 to TRBJ1-6; tentatively, D is TRBD1 (6 bases). V dropped 6 bases and J dropped 9 bases, with 15 bases sitting between them. There are 14 residues in the CDR3. Germline V gene sequence: CDR1 LNHDA, CDR2 SQIVND (reference sequence). Written as DNA, the CDR3 is TGTGCCAGTAGGACCGACAGGATCGGTTCACCCCTCCACTTT. Encoded protein: CASRTDRIGSPLHF.

This chain links TRBV2 with TRBJ1-1; D may be TRBD1 (6 bases). The germline V gene encodes CDR1 SNHLY and CDR2 FYNNEI. This CDR3 has 17 residues. V lost 6 bases and J lost 0, with 20 bases in between. Here the CDR3 reads CASSPSGGFLVNTEAFF. CDR3 in DNA: TGTGCCAGCAGCCCCTCTGGGGGCTTTCTTGTGAACACTGAAGCTTTCTTT.

In nucleotides, the CDR3 is TGTGCCAGCAGTTACAGGGAGGAGGGCAATGAGCAGTTCTTC. It specifies CASSYREEGNEQFF. This rearrangement joins TRBV6-5 to TRBJ2-1; a weak D match, TRBD2 (6 bases). V lost 2 bases, J lost 6 bases, and 11 bases lay in between. The CDR3 runs to 14 residues. From germline, CDR1 is MNHEY and CDR2 SVGAGI.

The chain recombines TRBV20-1 with TRBJ1-5, with D uncertain. This CDR3 comprises 11 residues. Trimming stripped 0 bases from V and 8 bases from J, with 5 bases between. Germline V lookup: CDR1 DFQATT, CDR2 SNEGSKA (reference sequence). The CDR3 sequence: CSARDEEPQHF. The DNA for the CDR3 is TGCAGTGCTAGAGATGAGGAGCCCCAGCATTTT.

The rearrangement uses TRBV28 and TRBJ2-1, with 8 positions matching TRBD2. V lost 8 bases, J lost 4 bases, and 7 bases stayed unmatched. CDR3 size: 14 residues. Germline V gene data show CDR1 as MDHEN and CDR2 as SYDVKM. CDR3 nucleotides: TGTGCCAGCCATGTGCGGGGGGTATACAATGAGCAGTTCTTC. Translation: CASHVRGVYNEQFF.